The 2 T cell receptor beta chains below come from one sample, sequenced in a study of T cells after yellow fever vaccination (dated by TCRdb to about 2019). The library was obtained by 5' RACE. The data were produced on an Illumina NovaSeq 6000. TCRdb itself trimmed the public reads at Q25 with fastp, ran MiXCR and retained productive beta chains. Rows with one shared CDR3 protein collapse into an entry with the most common genes and DNA. For this sample there are some 300,000 distinct CDR3 sequences; approximately 10% appear just once. Jointly, the top ten make up around 3.5% of the sample. The sample's treatment or condition label is to be understood as: live attenuated yellow fever vaccine strain. Here the sequenced sample was CD4+ T cells sorted from PBMCs, taken 5 days after the yellow fever booster vaccination. The receptors here all came from a man between 18 and 35 years old who received the YFV17D yellow fever vaccine.

V usage is TRBV2 and J usage is TRBJ2-2; D call uncertain. V lost 8 bases and J lost 3, with 7 bases in between. The germline V gene encodes CDR1 SNHLY and CDR2 FYNNEI. This CDR3 has 12 amino acids. CDR3 amino acids: CASWGDTGELFF. CDR3 bases: TGTGCCAGCTGGGGTGACACCGGGGAGCTGTTTTTT. Drawing the rest from reference TRBV2 and TRBJ2-2, the complete variable domain is EPEVTQTPSHQVTQMGQEVILRCVPISNHLYFYWYRQILGQKVEFLVSFYNNEISEKSEIFDDQFSVERPDGSNFTLKIRSTKLEDSAMYFCASWGDTGELFFGEGSRLTVL.

This clonotype was observed a few times. V is TRBV27 and J is TRBJ1-2, with TRBD1 matching over 7 bases. The germline V gene has CDR1 MNHEY and CDR2 SMNVEV (reference sequence). The CDR3 is 16 residues long. J gave up 4 bases and V 5 bases, and 13 bases lay outside the gene matches. The CDR3 loop is CASSPKPGRGAYGYTF. The CDR3, as DNA: TGTGCCAGCAGTCCTAAGCCCGGCAGGGGGGCCTATGGCTACACCTTC.